This T cell receptor beta chain originates from a study of OX40 agonist ivuxolimab in advanced cancers. Findings and limits, study-wide: CD8+ T cells showed, on average, more clonal expansion than CD4+ cells. Clonal expansion from baseline to week 6 occurred in both CD4+ and CD8+ T cells.

Profiled with immunoSEQ multiplex PCR; TCRdb holds only in-frame clones, not every one. Of 60,000 or so clones in the sample, roughly nine tenths were seen once. In germline, CDR1 is SGHRS, CDR2 YFSETQ. Trimming cost V 0 bases and J 4 bases, with 11 bases left between them. The CDR3 covers 15 residues. In regard to this clone: What it recognizes is unknown.

The gene calls are TRBV5-1 and TRBJ2-1, with TRBD1 as a possible D gene (6 bases). The receptor was isolated from an adult with an advanced solid tumor such as melanoma, head and neck, liver or kidney cancer. The source was CD4+ or CD8+ T cells sorted from blood, collected in a trial of the OX40 agonist ivuxolimab. DNA for the CDR3: TGCGCCAGCAGCTTGGACGGGACACCTTACAATGAGCAGTTCTTC. The encoded protein is CASSLDGTPYNEQFF.